This T cell receptor (beta chain) was sequenced during a study of cytomegalovirus exposure and HLA in healthy donors. Study-wide findings and caveats: Across HLA loci, a later analysis found differing TCR association rates, with DRB1 most and HLA-C fewest.

This CDR3 has 12 amino acids. Trimming pared 3 bases from V and 5 bases from J, leaving 5 bases between. Per germline, CDR1 MDHEN and CDR2 SYDVKM. It was with 60 Vbeta and 13 Jbeta primers that the PCR ran. How the authors handled the data: Roughly 80 million unique TCR beta chains, roughly 11 million shared, were counted in a later analysis. TCRdb's table, derived via immunoSEQ multiplex PCR, lists solely in-frame clones and lacks some. The V and J calls and clone size are taken from that table; D and trimming were inferred from the DNA. This table has about 140,000 clones, roughly 73% appearing once. As to this clone: Its antigen is currently unknown.

Sequences were obtained from PBMCs. The TCR originated in a woman aged 35 to 49 in good health and CMV-seronegative. The V and J genes are TRBV28 and TRBJ2-1; D unclear. CDR3 nucleotide sequence: TGTGCCAGCAGTTTCCAAAACAATGAGCAGTTCTTC. Protein sequence: CASSFQNNEQFF.